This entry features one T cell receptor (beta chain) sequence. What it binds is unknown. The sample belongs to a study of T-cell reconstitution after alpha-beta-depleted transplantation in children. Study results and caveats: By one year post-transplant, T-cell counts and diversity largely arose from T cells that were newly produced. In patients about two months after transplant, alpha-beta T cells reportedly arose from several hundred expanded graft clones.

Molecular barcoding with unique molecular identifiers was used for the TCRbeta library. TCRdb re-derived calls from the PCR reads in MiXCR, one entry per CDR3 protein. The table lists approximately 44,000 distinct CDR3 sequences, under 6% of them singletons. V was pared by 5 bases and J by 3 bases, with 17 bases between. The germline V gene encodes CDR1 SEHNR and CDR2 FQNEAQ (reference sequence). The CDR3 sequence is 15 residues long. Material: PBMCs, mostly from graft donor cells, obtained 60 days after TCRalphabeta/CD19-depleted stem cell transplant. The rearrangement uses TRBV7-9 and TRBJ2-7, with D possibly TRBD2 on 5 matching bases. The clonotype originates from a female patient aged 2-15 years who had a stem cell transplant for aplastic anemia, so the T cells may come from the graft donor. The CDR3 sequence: CASSAYNSRDYEQYF. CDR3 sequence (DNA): TGTGCCAGCAGCGCCTACAATTCACGGGACTACGAGCAGTACTTC. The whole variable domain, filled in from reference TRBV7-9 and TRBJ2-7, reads DTGVSQNPRHKITKRGQNVTFRCDPISEHNRLYWYRQTLGQGPEFLTYFQNEAQLEKSRLLSDRFSAERPKGSFSTLEIQRTEQGDSAMYLCASSAYNSRDYEQYFGPGTRLTVT.